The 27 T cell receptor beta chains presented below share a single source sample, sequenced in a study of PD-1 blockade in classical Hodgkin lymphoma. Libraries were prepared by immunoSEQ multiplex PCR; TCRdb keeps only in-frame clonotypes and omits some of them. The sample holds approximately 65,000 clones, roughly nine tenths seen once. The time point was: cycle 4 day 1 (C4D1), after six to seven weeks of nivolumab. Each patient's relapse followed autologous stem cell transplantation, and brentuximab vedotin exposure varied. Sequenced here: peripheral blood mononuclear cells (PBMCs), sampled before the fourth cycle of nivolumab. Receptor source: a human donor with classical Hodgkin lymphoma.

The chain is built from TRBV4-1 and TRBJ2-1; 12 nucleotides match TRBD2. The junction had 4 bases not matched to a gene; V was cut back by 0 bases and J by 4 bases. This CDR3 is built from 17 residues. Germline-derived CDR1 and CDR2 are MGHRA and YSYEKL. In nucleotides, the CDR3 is TGCGCCAGCAGCCAAGACCGGACTAGCGGGGAATACAATGAGCAGTTCTTC. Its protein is CASSQDRTSGEYNEQFF.

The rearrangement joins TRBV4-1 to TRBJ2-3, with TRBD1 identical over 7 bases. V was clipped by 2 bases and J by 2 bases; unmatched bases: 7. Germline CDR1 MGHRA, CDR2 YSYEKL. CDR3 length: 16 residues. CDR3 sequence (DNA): TGCGCCAGCAGCCAAAGGCCGGGACAGCCCACAGATACGCAGTATTTT. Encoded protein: CASSQRPGQPTDTQYF.

Here the CDR3 DNA reads TGTGCCAGCAGGGGAAGAGGAGAGACCCAGTACTTC. Translated: CASRGRGETQYF. V usage is TRBV6-5 and J usage is TRBJ2-5, with D hard to call. Germline-derived CDR1 and CDR2 are MNHEY and SVGAGI. V shed 6 bases and J shed 4 bases, with 9 bases lying between them. The CDR3 sequence is 12 residues long.

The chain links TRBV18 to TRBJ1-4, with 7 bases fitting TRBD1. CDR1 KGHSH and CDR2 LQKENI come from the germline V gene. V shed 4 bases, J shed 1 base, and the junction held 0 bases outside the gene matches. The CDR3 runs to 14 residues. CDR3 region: CASSRQGTNEKLFF. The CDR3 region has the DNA TGTGCCAGCTCACGACAGGGAACTAATGAAAAACTGTTTTTT.

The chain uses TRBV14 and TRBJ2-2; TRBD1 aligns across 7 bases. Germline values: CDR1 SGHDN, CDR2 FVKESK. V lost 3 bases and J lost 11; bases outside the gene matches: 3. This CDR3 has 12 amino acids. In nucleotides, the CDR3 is TGTGCCAGCAGCCAGGCAGGGGGTGAGCTGTTTTTT. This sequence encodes CASSQAGGELFF. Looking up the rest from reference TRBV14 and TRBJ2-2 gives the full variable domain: EAGVTQFPSHSVIEKGQTVTLRCDPISGHDNLYWYRRVMGKEIKFLLHFVKESKQDESGMPNNRFLAERTGGTYSTLKVQPAELEDSGVYFCASSQAGGELFFGEGSRLTVL.

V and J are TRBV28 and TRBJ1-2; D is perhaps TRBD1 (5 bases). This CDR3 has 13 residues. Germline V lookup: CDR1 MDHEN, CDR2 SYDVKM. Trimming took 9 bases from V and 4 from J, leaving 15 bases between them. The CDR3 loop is CASFNRKTYGYTF. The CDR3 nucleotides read TGTGCCAGTTTTAACAGGAAGACCTATGGCTACACCTTC.

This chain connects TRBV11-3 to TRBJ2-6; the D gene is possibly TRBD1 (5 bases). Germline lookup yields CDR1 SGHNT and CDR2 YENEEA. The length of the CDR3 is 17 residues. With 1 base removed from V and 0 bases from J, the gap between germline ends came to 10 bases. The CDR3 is CASSLGQGNSGANVLTF. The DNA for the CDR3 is TGTGCCAGCAGCTTAGGGCAGGGAAACTCTGGGGCCAACGTCCTGACTTTC.

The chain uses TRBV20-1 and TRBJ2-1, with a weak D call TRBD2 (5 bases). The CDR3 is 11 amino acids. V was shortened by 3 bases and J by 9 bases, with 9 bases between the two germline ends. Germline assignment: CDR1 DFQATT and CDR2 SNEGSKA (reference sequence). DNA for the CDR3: TGCAGTGCTAGTCCCGGACTTGAGCAGTTCTTC. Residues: CSASPGLEQFF.

In nucleotides, the CDR3 is TGTGCCAGCAGTTACCACCGGGACTTCACAGATACGCAGTATTTT. Its protein product is CASSYHRDFTDTQYF. V usage is TRBV6-6 and J usage is TRBJ2-3; TRBD2 is a possible D gene (6 bases). Germline CDR1 reads MNHNY; CDR2 reads SVGAGI (reference sequence). CDR3 length: 15 residues. Trimming took off 2 bases at V and 2 bases at J, with 11 bases between the two ends.

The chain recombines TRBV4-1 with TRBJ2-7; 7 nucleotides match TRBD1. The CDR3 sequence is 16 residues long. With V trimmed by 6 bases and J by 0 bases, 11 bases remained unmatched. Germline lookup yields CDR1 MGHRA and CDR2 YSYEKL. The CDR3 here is CASSSMVRTGSYEQYF. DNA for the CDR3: TGCGCCAGCAGTTCAATGGTCAGGACAGGCTCCTACGAGCAGTACTTC.

As DNA, the CDR3 is TGTGCCAGCAGCTTAGGGGACAGGGGGAACCAAGAGACCCAGTACTTC. Protein product: CASSLGDRGNQETQYF. The J gene is TRBJ2-5, the V gene TRBV7-9, with 11 bases fitting TRBD1. Trimming at V came to 1 base and at J to 0 bases, leaving 1 base not matched to a gene. Germline V gene lookup returns CDR1 SEHNR and CDR2 FQNEAQ (reference sequence). The CDR3 runs to 16 residues.

CDR3: CASSEVRGQFF. The CDR3 nucleotides are TGTGCCAGCAGTGAAGTGAGGGGCCAGTTCTTC. This chain joins TRBV2 and TRBJ2-1; the D call may be TRBD1 or TRBD2 (5 bases each). Germline V gene lookup returns CDR1 SNHLY and CDR2 FYNNEI. Trimming took 1 base from V and 13 from J, leaving 8 bases between them. The CDR3 runs 11 residues. Using reference TRBV2 and TRBJ2-1 for the parts outside the CDR3, the full variable domain is EPEVTQTPSHQVTQMGQEVILRCVPISNHLYFYWYRQILGQKVEFLVSFYNNEISEKSEIFDDQFSVERPDGSNFTLKIRSTKLEDSAMYFCASSEVRGQFFGPGTRLTVL.

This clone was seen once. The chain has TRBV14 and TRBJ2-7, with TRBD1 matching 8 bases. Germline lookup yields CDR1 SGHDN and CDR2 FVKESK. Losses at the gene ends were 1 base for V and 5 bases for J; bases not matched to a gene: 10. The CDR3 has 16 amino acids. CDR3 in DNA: TGTGCCAGCAGCCAAGTTCTTGGACAGGGAAGCCACGAGCAGTACTTC. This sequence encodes CASSQVLGQGSHEQYF.

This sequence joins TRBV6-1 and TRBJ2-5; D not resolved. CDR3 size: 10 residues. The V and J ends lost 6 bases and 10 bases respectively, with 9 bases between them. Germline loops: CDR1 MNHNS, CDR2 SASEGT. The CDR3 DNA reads TGTGCCAGCAGCTACTGGGTCCAGTACTTC. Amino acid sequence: CASSYWVQYF.

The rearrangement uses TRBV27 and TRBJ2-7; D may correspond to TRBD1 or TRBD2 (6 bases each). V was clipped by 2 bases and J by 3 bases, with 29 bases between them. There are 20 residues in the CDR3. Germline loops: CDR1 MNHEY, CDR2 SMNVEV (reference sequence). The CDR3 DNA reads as TGTGCCAGCAGTTTAGGGGGCGGGAATCCCCCCTTGATAAGCCGCTACGAGCAGTACTTC. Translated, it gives CASSLGGGNPPLISRYEQYF.

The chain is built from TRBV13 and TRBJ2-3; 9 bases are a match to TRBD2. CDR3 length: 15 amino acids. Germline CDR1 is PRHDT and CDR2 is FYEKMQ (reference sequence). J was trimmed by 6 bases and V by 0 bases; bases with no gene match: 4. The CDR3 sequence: CASSLGGLAYDTQYF. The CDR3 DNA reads TGTGCCAGCAGCTTAGGGGGACTAGCATATGATACGCAGTATTTT.

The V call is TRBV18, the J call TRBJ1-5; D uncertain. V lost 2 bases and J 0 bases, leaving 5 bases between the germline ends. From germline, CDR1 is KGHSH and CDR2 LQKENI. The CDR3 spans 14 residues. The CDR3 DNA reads TGTGCCAGCTCACCAACAGATAGCAATCAGCCCCAGCATTTT. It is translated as CASSPTDSNQPQHF.

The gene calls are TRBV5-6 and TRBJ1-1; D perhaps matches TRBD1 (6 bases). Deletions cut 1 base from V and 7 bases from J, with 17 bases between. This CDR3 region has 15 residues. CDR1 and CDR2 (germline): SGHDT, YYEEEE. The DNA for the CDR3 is TGTGCCAGCAGCTTGATACGGATGCCAGGGGTTGAAGCTTTCTTT. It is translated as CASSLIRMPGVEAFF.

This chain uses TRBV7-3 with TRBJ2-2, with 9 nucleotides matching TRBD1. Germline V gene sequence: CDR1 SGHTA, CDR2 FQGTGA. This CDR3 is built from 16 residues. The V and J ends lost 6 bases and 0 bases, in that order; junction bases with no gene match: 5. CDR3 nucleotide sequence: TGTGCCAGCAGGTCCGGGACAGGGTCGAACACCGGGGAGCTGTTTTTT. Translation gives CASRSGTGSNTGELFF.

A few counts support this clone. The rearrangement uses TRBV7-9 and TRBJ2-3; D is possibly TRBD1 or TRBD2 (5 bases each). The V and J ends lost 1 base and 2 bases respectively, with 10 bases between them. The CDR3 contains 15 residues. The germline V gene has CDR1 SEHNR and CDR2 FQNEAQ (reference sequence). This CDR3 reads CASSLVRGATDTQYF. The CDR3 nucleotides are TGTGCCAGCAGCTTAGTCCGGGGCGCCACAGATACGCAGTATTTT.

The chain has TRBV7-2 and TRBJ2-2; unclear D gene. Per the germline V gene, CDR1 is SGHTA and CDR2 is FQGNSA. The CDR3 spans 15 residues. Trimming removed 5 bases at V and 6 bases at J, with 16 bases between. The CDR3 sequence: CASSLRLSGPGELFF. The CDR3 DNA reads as TGTGCCAGCAGCCTTAGGTTGTCGGGTCCCGGGGAGCTGTTTTTT. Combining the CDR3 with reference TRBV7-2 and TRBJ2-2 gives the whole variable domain GAGVSQSPSNKVTEKGKDVELRCDPISGHTALYWYRQSLGQGLEFLIYFQGNSAPDKSGLPSDRFSAERTGGSVSTLTIQRTQQEDSAVYLCASSLRLSGPGELFFGEGSRLTVL.

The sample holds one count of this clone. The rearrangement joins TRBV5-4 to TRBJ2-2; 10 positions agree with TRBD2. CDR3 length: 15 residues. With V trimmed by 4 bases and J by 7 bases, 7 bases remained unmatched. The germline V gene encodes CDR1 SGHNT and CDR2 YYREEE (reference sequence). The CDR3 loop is CASSPAGGAGGELFF. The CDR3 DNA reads TGTGCCAGCAGCCCAGCGGGAGGGGCGGGCGGGGAGCTGTTTTTT.

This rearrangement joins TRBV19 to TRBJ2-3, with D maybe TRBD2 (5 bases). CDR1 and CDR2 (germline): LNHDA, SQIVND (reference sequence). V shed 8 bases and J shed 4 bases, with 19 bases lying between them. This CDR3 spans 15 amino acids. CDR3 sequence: CASSSPGIFPDTQYF. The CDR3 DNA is TGTGCCAGTTCCTCCCCCGGGATCTTCCCAGATACGCAGTATTTT.

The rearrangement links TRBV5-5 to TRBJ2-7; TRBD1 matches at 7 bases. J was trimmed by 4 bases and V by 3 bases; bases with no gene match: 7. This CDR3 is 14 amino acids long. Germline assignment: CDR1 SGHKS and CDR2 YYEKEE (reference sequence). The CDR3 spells CASSWGTENYEQYF. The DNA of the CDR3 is TGTGCCAGCAGCTGGGGGACAGAAAATTACGAGCAGTACTTC.

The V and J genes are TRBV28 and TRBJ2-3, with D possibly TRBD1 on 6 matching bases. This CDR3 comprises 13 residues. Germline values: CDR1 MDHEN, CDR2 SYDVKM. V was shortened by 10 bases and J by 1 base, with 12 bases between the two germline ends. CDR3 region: CAIVTGRTDTQYF. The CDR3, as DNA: TGTGCCATCGTCACAGGGCGCACAGATACGCAGTATTTT.

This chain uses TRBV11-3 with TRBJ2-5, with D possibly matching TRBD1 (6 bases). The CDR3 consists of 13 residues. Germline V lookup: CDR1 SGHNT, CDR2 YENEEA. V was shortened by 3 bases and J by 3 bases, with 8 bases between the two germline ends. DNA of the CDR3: TGTGCCAGCAGCTTCGCAGGGGAAGAGACCCAGTACTTC. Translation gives CASSFAGEETQYF.

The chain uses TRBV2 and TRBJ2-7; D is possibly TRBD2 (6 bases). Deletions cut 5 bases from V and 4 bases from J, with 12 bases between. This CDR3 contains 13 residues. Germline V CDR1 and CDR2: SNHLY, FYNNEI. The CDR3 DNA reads TGTGCCAGCAGTCGGAGGGCGGAGTACGAGCAGTACTTC. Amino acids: CASSRRAEYEQYF.